What follows are 27 T cell receptor beta chains derived from one specimen sequenced in a study of identical twins. TCRdb reanalysed the 5' RACE reads using MiXCR and keeps one entry per CDR3 protein. Here the sample spans about 240,000 distinct CDR3 sequences, approximately 8% being singletons. This sample also belongs to another study, concerning yellow fever vaccine responses in identical twins.

Sequences were obtained from CD8+ T cells sorted from blood. The receptors come from a woman younger than 30 in good health.

This chain links TRBV7-9 with TRBJ2-5; D gene unclear. V gave up 0 bases and J gave up 0 bases, with 2 bases separating them. In germline, CDR1 is SEHNR, CDR2 FQNEAQ (reference sequence). The CDR3 spans 13 residues. CDR3 loop: CASSLAYQETQYF. The CDR3 DNA sequence: TGTGCCAGCAGCTTAGCGTACCAAGAGACCCAGTACTTC.

This chain uses TRBV5-1 with TRBJ2-7; TRBD2 agrees at 9 bases. J was trimmed by 5 bases and V by 5 bases; bases with no gene match: 11. Germline V gene sequence: CDR1 SGHRS, CDR2 YFSETQ. The CDR3 is 15 amino acids. CDR3 sequence (DNA): TGCGCCAGCAGTTTTAGCGGGAGTTCATACGACGAGCAGTACTTC. This sequence encodes CASSFSGSSYDEQYF.

The chain employs TRBV3-1 and TRBJ2-1; 11 bases are shared with TRBD2. The CDR3 is 15 residues long. V dropped 8 bases and J dropped 10; count of bases not matched to a gene: 13. Germline CDR1 LGHDT, CDR2 YNNKEL (reference sequence). The CDR3, as DNA: TGTGCCAGCGGGATTAGCGGGAGGGACGATAGGGAGCAGTTCTTC. Encoded protein: CASGISGRDDREQFF.

This clonotype was seen a handful of times. V gene TRBV7-6 combines with J gene TRBJ1-6; D not certain. This CDR3 has 15 amino acids. V was clipped by 5 bases and J by 8 bases, with 16 bases between them. Germline values: CDR1 SGHVS, CDR2 FNYEAQ. CDR3 protein: CASSPTERWDSPLHF. The CDR3 DNA reads TGTGCCAGCAGCCCAACCGAGCGATGGGATTCACCCCTCCACTTT.

This clonotype has a handful of counts. The V and J genes are TRBV20-1 and TRBJ2-1; 9 bases match TRBD2. The CDR3 is 15 residues long. The J segment lost 4 bases and the V segment lost 0 bases, leaving 4 bases of the junction unmatched. Germline V gene lookup returns CDR1 DFQATT and CDR2 SNEGSKA (reference sequence). The CDR3 DNA is TGCAGTGCTAGAGATCCTAGCGGGATTTACAATGAGCAGTTCTTC. Residues: CSARDPSGIYNEQFF.

This clonotype was observed a handful of times. V usage is TRBV5-1 and J usage is TRBJ2-5; D might be TRBD1 (6 bases). This CDR3 has 14 amino acids. Trimming removed 3 bases at V and 2 bases at J, with 11 bases between. Germline V gives CDR1 SGHRS, CDR2 YFSETQ. The CDR3 DNA sequence: TGCGCCAGCAGCTGGCGACAGGAACAAGAGACCCAGTACTTC. It codes for CASSWRQEQETQYF.

In the case of this clonotype: At one end the junction does not follow the germline gene, possibly because of a read error. In nucleotides, the CDR3 is TGTGCCAGCAGTTTCCGTGCCGGAGATTCGCAGTATTTT. As protein: CASSFRAGDSQYF. The chain has TRBV28 and TRBJ2-3; D unclear. The germline V gene has CDR1 MDHEN and CDR2 SYDVKM. The CDR3 contains 13 residues.

There are many counts of this clonotype. The chain uses TRBV29-1 and TRBJ2-2; possibly TRBD1 for D (8 bases). Trimming stripped 8 bases from V and 3 bases from J, with 13 bases between. The CDR3 runs to 13 residues. Germline V gene data show CDR1 as SQVTM and CDR2 as ANQGSEA. The CDR3 here is CSCTGGDTGELFF. Here the CDR3 DNA reads TGCAGCTGCACAGGGGGGGACACCGGGGAGCTGTTTTTT.

The V call is TRBV28, the J call TRBJ2-1; a weak D match, TRBD2 (6 bases). The CDR3 contains 14 residues. The germline V gene has CDR1 MDHEN and CDR2 SYDVKM. V lost 3 bases to trimming and J lost 8 bases, with 14 bases between them. The CDR3 is CASSLGLAIYEQFF. CDR3 DNA: TGTGCCAGCAGTTTGGGGCTAGCGATCTATGAGCAGTTCTTC.

The gene calls are TRBV5-1 and TRBJ1-2; 8 nucleotides match TRBD1. The V gene's germline CDR1 is SGHRS and CDR2 YFSETQ. Unmatched junction bases numbered 13, after V lost 0 bases and J lost 6 bases. The CDR3 sequence is 17 residues long. The CDR3 protein is CASSLEQGASDPHGYTF. The CDR3 DNA reads TGCGCCAGCAGCTTGGAGCAGGGGGCGAGCGATCCTCATGGCTACACCTTC.

This clonotype was detected only a few times. This chain joins TRBV11-2 and TRBJ2-7, with a weak D call TRBD2 (6 bases). Germline values: CDR1 SGHAT, CDR2 FQNNGV. V was shortened by 5 bases and J by 0 bases, with 11 bases between the two germline ends. CDR3 length: 14 amino acids. CDR3 nucleotide sequence: TGTGCCAGCAGCCAAGGCGGGGTCTCCTACGAGCAGTACTTC. This translates into CASSQGGVSYEQYF.

In nucleotides, the CDR3 is TGTGCCAGCAGCCAATCTCCCGGGGACACTGAAGCTTTCTTT. It specifies CASSQSPGDTEAFF. The V and J genes are TRBV16 and TRBJ1-1; no definite D call. The germline V gene encodes CDR1 KGHSY and CDR2 FQNENV. Trimming left V 0 bases short and J 3 bases short, with 8 bases between. The CDR3 runs 14 residues.

The table lists this clonotype with many counts. The rearrangement uses TRBV7-9 and TRBJ1-1; a possible D gene is TRBD1 (5 bases). Germline V CDR1 and CDR2: SEHNR, FQNEAQ (reference sequence). V was clipped by 5 bases and J by 0 bases, with 10 bases between them. The CDR3 is made up of 14 amino acids. This CDR3 reads CASSAGPMNTEAFF. In nucleotides, the CDR3 is TGTGCCAGCAGCGCGGGACCGATGAACACTGAAGCTTTCTTT. Full variable domain (missing parts from reference TRBV7-9 and TRBJ1-1): DTGVSQNPRHKITKRGQNVTFRCDPISEHNRLYWYRQTLGQGPEFLTYFQNEAQLEKSRLLSDRFSAERPKGSFSTLEIQRTEQGDSAMYLCASSAGPMNTEAFFGQGTRLTVV.

This clonotype was seen more than once but under ten times. This chain connects TRBV20-1 to TRBJ2-1; possibly TRBD2 for D (6 bases). The CDR3 is 10 residues long. CDR1 and CDR2 (germline): DFQATT, SNEGSKA (reference sequence). With 5 bases removed from V and 9 bases from J, the gap between germline ends came to 8 bases. CDR3 nucleotides: TGCAGTGCTTACGGGGGTGAGCAGTTCTTC. As protein: CSAYGGEQFF.

This clonotype was seen repeatedly, ten times or more. This sequence joins TRBV28 and TRBJ2-1; D is uncertain. This CDR3 spans 16 amino acids. CDR1 and CDR2 from the germline V gene are MDHEN and SYDVKM. Between the trimmed V and J ends, which lost 6 bases and 3 bases, there was a span of 18 bases. The CDR3 region has the DNA TGTGCCAGCAGCCCCACGCACGGTTTTCTCTACAATGAGCAGTTCTTC. Its translation is CASSPTHGFLYNEQFF. The variable domain in full, completed from reference TRBV28 and TRBJ2-1, reads DVKVTQSSRYLVKRTGEKVFLECVQDMDHENMFWYRQDPGLGLRLIYFSYDVKMKEKGDIPEGYSVSREKKERFSLILESASTNQTSMYLCASSPTHGFLYNEQFFGPGTRLTVL.

The table lists this clonotype with many counts. The rearrangement joins TRBV28 to TRBJ2-5; TRBD1 matches at 8 bases. J lost 5 bases, V lost 2 bases, and 4 bases had no gene match. This CDR3 has 14 amino acids. CDR1 is MDHEN, CDR2 SYDVKM, per germline. The CDR3 DNA is TGTGCCAGCAGTTTAGACAGGGGTTTGGAGACCCAGTACTTC. Protein product: CASSLDRGLETQYF.

This clonotype came up many times. V usage is TRBV12-3 or TRBV12-4 and J usage is TRBJ2-4; D might be TRBD1 (6 bases). The ends were cut back, 4 bases at V and 3 bases at J, with 13 bases in the middle. This CDR3 is built from 15 residues. DNA of the CDR3: TGTGCCAGCAGTTCCGGGACATACTACAAAAACATTCAGTACTTC. It yields the protein CASSSGTYYKNIQYF.

This clonotype was seen repeatedly, ten times or more. The J gene is TRBJ1-1, the V gene TRBV10-1; D remains unclear. There are 13 residues in the CDR3. Per the germline V gene, CDR1 is WNHNN and CDR2 is SYGVQD (reference sequence). V lost 6 bases and J lost 7, with 15 bases in between. CDR3 in amino acids: CASRDSGISEAFF. CDR3 coding DNA: TGCGCCAGCAGGGACTCGGGTATCAGTGAAGCTTTCTTT.

The table lists this clonotype with a few counts. J is TRBJ2-1 and V is TRBV10-3, with a possible D match to TRBD2 (7 bases). This CDR3 is 17 amino acids long. Germline lookup yields CDR1 ENHRY and CDR2 SYGVKD. The V and J ends lost 0 bases and 10 bases respectively, with 22 bases between them. The CDR3 bases are TGTGCCATCAGTGAGTCGAATGGAGGTGGGGGGGCCGGAGAGCAGTTCTTC. It is translated as CAISESNGGGGAGEQFF.

This clonotype was seen a handful of times. This chain connects TRBV6-6 to TRBJ2-3, with D uncertain. Germline V CDR1 and CDR2: MNHNY, SVGAGI (reference sequence). CDR3 length: 12 amino acids. V shed 6 bases and J shed 4 bases, with 8 bases lying between them. CDR3 sequence reads: CASSLNADTQYF. The DNA for the CDR3 is TGTGCCAGCAGCCTCAATGCAGATACGCAGTATTTT.

This clonotype has more than one count but fewer than ten. CDR3 coding DNA: TGTGCCAGCAGTGGAGCGGGGGGGTATTACGGGGAGACCCAGTACTTC. This gives the protein CASSGAGGYYGETQYF. The chain combines TRBV27 with TRBJ2-5; 10 positions agree with TRBD2. The CDR3 has 16 residues. The junction had 11 bases not matched to a gene; V was cut back by 5 bases and J by 5 bases. CDR1 is MNHEY, CDR2 SMNVEV, per germline (reference sequence).

V is TRBV12-3 or TRBV12-4 and J is TRBJ2-2; 9 bases agree with TRBD1. CDR3 size: 17 residues. Unmatched junction bases numbered 12, after V lost 4 bases and J lost 6 bases. CDR3 sequence: CASSSGQGIVSAGELFF. The CDR3 DNA reads TGTGCCAGCAGTTCCGGACAGGGGATCGTTTCGGCCGGGGAGCTGTTTTTT.

This clonotype has ten or more counts. This chain joins TRBV29-1 and TRBJ2-1, with TRBD2 as a possible D gene (6 bases). CDR3 length: 15 amino acids. Per germline, CDR1 SQVTM and CDR2 ANQGSEA. Trimming pared 1 base from V and 9 bases from J, leaving 19 bases between. CDR3 nucleotide sequence: TGCAGCGTTGAAGGAGATTTAGGAGGGGAGACTGAGCAGTTCTTC. This sequence encodes CSVEGDLGGETEQFF.

The rearrangement uses TRBV6-5 and TRBJ1-3, with D possibly being TRBD1 (6 bases). V gave up 4 bases and J gave up 2 bases, with 12 bases separating them. The CDR3 totals 15 residues. Germline-derived CDR1 and CDR2 are MNHEY and SVGAGI. The CDR3 protein is CASSWGAEPGNTIYF. DNA for the CDR3: TGTGCCAGCAGTTGGGGGGCTGAACCTGGAAACACCATATATTTT.

Many counts were recorded for this clonotype. This chain's CDR3 is CASSSGTGAGNQPQHF. The CDR3 DNA follows: TGTGCCAGCAGTTCCGGGACAGGGGCGGGTAATCAGCCCCAGCATTTT. The J gene is TRBJ1-5, the V gene TRBV12-3 or TRBV12-4; 10 bases match TRBD1. The CDR3 runs to 16 residues. J lost 4 bases, V lost 4 bases, and 7 bases had no gene match.

This clonotype was picked up a small number of times. V usage is TRBV24-1 and J usage is TRBJ2-1; D gene unclear. Trimming left V 12 bases short and J 7 bases short, with 15 bases between. The germline CDR1 and CDR2 sequences are KGHDR and SFDVKD. The CDR3 loop spans 12 amino acids. CDR3 loop: CASGVSENEQFF. As DNA, the CDR3 is TGTGCCTCAGGAGTAAGTGAGAATGAGCAGTTCTTC.

The chain carries TRBV20-1 and TRBJ2-7; D not certain. From germline, CDR1 is DFQATT and CDR2 SNEGSKA (reference sequence). V dropped 0 bases and J dropped 3 bases, with 15 bases sitting between them. The CDR3 spans 15 residues. The CDR3 is CSARDIRVPLYEQYV. CDR3 DNA sequence: TGCAGTGCTAGAGATATCCGGGTCCCCCTCTACGAGCAGTACGTC.